This entry features one T cell receptor beta chain sequence. This CDR3 is 12 amino acids long. Germline V gives CDR1 SGHDT, CDR2 YYEEEE. V was cut by 2 bases and J by 5 bases, with 8 bases left in between. This entry comes from a study of patients and donors after allogeneic stem cell transplantation. One entry per CDR3 protein results from TCRdb running MiXCR on the RT-PCR reads. The sample consists of about 70,000 distinct CDR3 sequences, around a quarter of them appearing once. This clonotype was obtained from a human donor who was either an allogeneic HSCT recipient or a stem cell or donor lymphocyte infusion donor (not recorded which). It is not recorded whose cells these are; they may come from a transplant donor. Sequenced input: blood, either unsorted or a sorted T cell fraction (not recorded which). The chain has TRBV5-6 and TRBJ2-7; D gene uncertain. CDR3 amino acids: CASSFSDHEQYF. DNA of the CDR3: TGTGCCAGCAGCTTTTCCGACCACGAGCAGTACTTC.